Listed below are T cell receptor beta chains from one sample, sequenced in a study of Graves' ophthalmopathy and Graves' hyperthyroidism. TCRdb independently ran MiXCR on the multiplex PCR reads; one entry per CDR3 protein. The profile covers over 450,000 distinct CDR3 sequences, with 13% to 15% appearing a single time and 9.5% to 10% taken by the ten largest. The sample was blood. The receptor source for this set is a woman in her twenties or thirties with Graves' ophthalmopathy. CDR3s include the opening cysteine and the closing phenylalanine or tryptophan. A D gene is named only where the DNA matches it firmly. Size tells how often a clone was seen (once, few, many) or the class of an expanded clone, and some rows leave it out.

d_call j_call v_call clone_size cdr3_aa cdr3_nt
NA TRBJ2-7 TRBV5-1 many CASRRTPLTTEQYF TGCGCCAGCAGGAGGACTCCACTAACCACCGAGCAGTACTTC
TRBD1 TRBJ2-2 TRBV6-4 many CASRPIRQTGAPGELFF TGTGCCAGCAGGCCTATACGTCAGACAGGGGCCCCCGGGGAGCTGTTTTTT
NA TRBJ1-6 TRBV27 NA CASSSPLTPSSYNSPLHF TGTGCCAGCAGTTCCCCTTTGACACCCAGCTCCTATAATTCACCCCTCCACTTT
NA TRBJ2-5 TRBV20-1 many CSAEMWGRETQYF TGCAGTGCTGAGATGTGGGGCAGGGAGACCCAGTACTTC
NA TRBJ2-3 TRBV20-1 many CSANLRGDTQYF TGCAGTGCCAACCTACGGGGAGATACGCAGTATTTT
NA TRBJ1-1 TRBV20-1 many CSARGRDNPWTFF TGCAGTGCTCGAGGCCGGGACAACCCATGGACTTTCTTT
TRBD2 TRBJ2-2 TRBV2 many CASRRSGGNTGELFF TGTGCCAGCAGGAGAAGCGGGGGGAACACCGGGGAGCTGTTTTTT
TRBD2 TRBJ2-7 TRBV6-1 many CASSGGGGYEQYF TGTGCCAGCAGTGGAGGCGGGGGATACGAGCAGTACTTC
NA TRBJ2-2 TRBV6-1 many CASSEWDGELFF TGTGCCAGCAGTGAATGGGACGGGGAGCTGTTTTTT
NA TRBJ2-5 TRBV28 many CASTTWGGPQETQYF TGTGCCAGCACTACATGGGGGGGGCCACAGGAGACCCAGTACTTC
NA TRBJ2-5 TRBV10-3 many CAIGRPQETQYF TGTGCCATCGGACGGCCCCAAGAGACCCAGTACTTC
NA TRBJ1-2 TRBV29-1 many CSVDLLDTRNGYTF TGCAGCGTTGATCTTTTAGACACCCGGAATGGCTACACCTTC
NA TRBJ2-1 TRBV7-3 many CASSLRGLTNEQFF TGTGCCAGCAGCCTCCGAGGGCTCACTAATGAGCAGTTCTTC
TRBD1 TRBJ1-6 TRBV5-1 many CASRLRQGDSPLHF TGCGCCAGCCGACTTAGACAGGGGGATTCACCCCTCCACTTT
TRBD1 TRBJ1-2 TRBV28 many CASSPMKLGGTAANYGYTF TGTGCCAGCAGTCCTATGAAGCTAGGAGGGACAGCAGCTAACTATGGCTACACCTTC
NA TRBJ2-4 TRBV19 many CASSMAQRRNIQYF TGTGCCAGTAGTATGGCGCAGCGGAGGAACATTCAGTACTTC
NA TRBJ1-1 TRBV28 many CASTLQGAEAFF TGTGCCAGCACCCTACAGGGAGCTGAAGCTTTCTTT
TRBD2 TRBJ2-7 TRBV20-1 many CSAWTSGNSYEQYF TGCAGTGCTTGGACTAGCGGGAACTCCTACGAGCAGTACTTC
NA TRBJ1-1 TRBV11-2 NA CASSPIGITDAFF TGTGCCAGCAGCCCAATAGGGATCACTGATGCTTTCTTT
NA TRBJ1-1 TRBV2 many CASSEEQGTEAFF TGTGCCAGCAGTGAGGAACAGGGAACTGAAGCTTTCTTT
NA TRBJ2-5 TRBV12-3/TRBV12-4 NA CASSPIGGPQETQYF TGTGCCAGCAGCCCCATTGGAGGTCCACAAGAGACCCAGTACTTC
TRBD1 TRBJ2-7 TRBV30 many CAWMGQGAYEQYF TGTGCCTGGATGGGACAGGGGGCCTACGAGCAGTACTTC
TRBD2 TRBJ2-2 TRBV20-1 many CSARAGVHGELFF TGCAGTGCTAGGGCGGGAGTTCACGGGGAGCTGTTTTTT
NA TRBJ2-7 TRBV6-5 many CASSYYGYYEQYF TGTGCCAGCAGTTACTACGGCTACTACGAGCAGTACTTC
TRBD1 TRBJ2-7 TRBV20-1 many CSARWDRAYEQYF TGCAGTGCTAGATGGGACAGGGCCTACGAGCAGTACTTC
NA TRBJ2-7 TRBV7-6 many CASSLEFGHSYEQYF TGTGCCAGCAGCTTAGAATTTGGACACTCCTACGAGCAGTACTTC
TRBD2 TRBJ2-5 TRBV7-2 many CASSSLGEGRETQYF TGTGCCAGCAGCTCATTGGGGGAGGGGAGGGAGACCCAGTACTTC
TRBD1 TRBJ2-7 TRBV27 many CASSETGTGGAHEQYF TGTGCCAGCAGTGAAACCGGGACAGGGGGCGCCCACGAGCAGTACTTC
NA TRBJ2-4 TRBV5-1 many CASSRSAKNIQYF TGCGCCAGCAGCCGTTCAGCCAAAAACATTCAGTACTTC
NA TRBJ2-7 TRBV12-3/TRBV12-4 many CASSLELGEQYF TGTGCCAGCAGTTTAGAATTGGGGGAGCAGTACTTC
NA TRBJ2-7 TRBV6-5 many CASSPSVDEQYF TGTGCCAGCAGTCCCTCGGTTGACGAGCAGTACTTC
NA TRBJ1-1 TRBV30 NA CAWSAGRGTEAFF TGTGCCTGGAGTGCCGGCAGGGGAACTGAAGCTTTCTTT
NA TRBJ1-2 TRBV29-1 many CSVAKVNYGYTF TGCAGCGTTGCTAAGGTTAACTATGGCTACACCTTC
NA TRBJ1-5 TRBV11-2 many CASSLEGAGQPQHF TGTGCCAGCAGCTTAGAGGGGGCCGGTCAGCCCCAGCATTTT
TRBD1 TRBJ2-2 TRBV10-1 NA CASSEGQGHTGELFF TGCGCCAGCAGTGAAGGACAGGGTCACACCGGGGAGCTGTTTTTT
NA TRBJ1-1 TRBV4-2 NA CASSQEPRGWGEAFF TGTGCCAGCAGCCAAGAACCTCGGGGGTGGGGTGAAGCTTTCTTT
NA TRBJ2-2 TRBV10-3 many CAISDGPGSGLFF TGTGCCATCAGTGACGGACCCGGGTCGGGGCTGTTTTTT
TRBD2 TRBJ2-7 TRBV10-1 NA CASSEGWRGSDEQYF TGCGCCAGCAGTGAGGGCTGGCGGGGGAGCGACGAGCAGTACTTC
TRBD1 TRBJ1-2 TRBV2 many CASRETGQSYGYTF TGTGCCAGCAGGGAGACGGGACAGAGCTATGGCTACACCTTC
TRBD1 TRBJ1-2 TRBV27 NA CASSFYGTGSNYGYTF TGTGCCAGCAGTTTCTACGGGACAGGGAGCAACTATGGCTACACCTTC
NA TRBJ1-2 TRBV5-8 many CASSPELRGYTF TGTGCCAGCAGCCCCGAGTTACGCGGCTACACCTTC
NA TRBJ2-5 TRBV5-1 NA CASSLGSPLAAQYF TGCGCCAGCAGCTTGGGGAGCCCTTTAGCTGCCCAGTACTTC
NA TRBJ1-2 TRBV6-2/TRBV6-3 NA CASSYFVGTETF TGTGCCAGCAGTTACTTTGTCGGGACGGAGACCTTC
NA TRBJ1-1 TRBV5-1 many CASSTSGGNTEAFF TGCGCCAGCAGCACCTCGGGGGGGAACACTGAAGCTTTCTTT
NA TRBJ2-7 TRBV28 many CASSLRHPYEQCF TGTGCCAGCAGTCTACGACATCCCTACGAGCAGTGCTTC
NA TRBJ2-7 TRBV6-2/TRBV6-3 NA CASSQPGYPGRYEQYF TGTGCCAGCAGTCAACCCGGGTATCCAGGACGCTACGAGCAGTACTTC
TRBD2 TRBJ2-7 TRBV5-1 many CASSLVPSGSSYEQYF TGCGCCAGCAGCTTGGTCCCTAGCGGGAGTTCCTACGAGCAGTACTTC
NA TRBJ2-7 TRBV20-1 NA CSGRERRAEQYF TGCAGTGGCAGAGAGCGGAGGGCCGAGCAGTACTTC
NA TRBJ1-5 TRBV12-3/TRBV12-4 many CASSRWTSDQPQHF TGTGCCAGCAGTCGATGGACTTCGGATCAGCCCCAGCATTTT
NA TRBJ1-1 TRBV6-1 NA CATARRGQGTEAFF TGTGCCACCGCTCGTCGGGGGCAGGGCACTGAAGCTTTCTTT
NA TRBJ2-7 TRBV30 few CAWSTRTGTYEQYF TGTGCCTGGAGTACCCGAACAGGGACCTACGAGCAGTACTTC
NA TRBJ1-1 TRBV6-5 many CASSYSGRRTEAFF TGTGCCAGCAGTTACTCCGGGAGGAGGACTGAAGCTTTCTTT
NA TRBJ2-7 TRBV9 NA CASSVGTPGFVEQYF TGTGCCAGCAGCGTAGGGACTCCTGGATTTGTCGAGCAGTACTTC
NA TRBJ1-6 TRBV27 few CATKAGDDNSPLHF TGTGCCACCAAAGCCGGGGACGATAATTCACCCCTCCACTTT
NA TRBJ1-1 TRBV7-9 few CASVWTENTEAFF TGTGCCAGCGTGTGGACAGAGAACACTGAAGCTTTCTTT
NA TRBJ1-6 TRBV7-8 many CASSLDGTTSTPLHF TGTGCCAGCAGCTTAGATGGCACCACAAGTACGCCCCTCCACTTT
NA TRBJ1-3 TRBV3-1 NA CASSQYTGNSGNTIYF TGTGCCAGCAGCCAATATACAGGGAACTCTGGAAACACCATATATTTT
TRBD1 TRBJ1-2 TRBV28 many CASFEHRDSNYGYTF TGTGCCAGCTTTGAACACCGGGACAGCAACTATGGCTACACCTTC
TRBD1 TRBJ2-7 TRBV3-1 many CASSPGTGMDEQYF TGTGCCAGCAGCCCCGGGACAGGGATGGACGAGCAGTACTTC
TRBD1 TRBJ1-5 TRBV6-5 many CASADVGGQGDFSNQPQHF TGTGCCAGCGCCGATGTCGGGGGACAGGGGGATTTTAGCAATCAGCCCCAGCATTTT